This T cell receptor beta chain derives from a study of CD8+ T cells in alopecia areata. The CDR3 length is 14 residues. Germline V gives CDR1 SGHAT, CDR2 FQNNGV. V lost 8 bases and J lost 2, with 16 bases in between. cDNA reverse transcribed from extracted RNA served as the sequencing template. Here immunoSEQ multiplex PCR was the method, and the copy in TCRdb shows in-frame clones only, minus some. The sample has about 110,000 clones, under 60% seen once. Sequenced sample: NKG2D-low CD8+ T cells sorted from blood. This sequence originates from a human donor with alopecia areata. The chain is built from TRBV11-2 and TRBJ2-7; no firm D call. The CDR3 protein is CASLTQYLPYEQYF. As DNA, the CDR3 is TGTGCCAGCCTAACCCAGTACCTCCCCTACGAGCAGTACTTC.